One and the same sample provided the 29 T cell receptor beta chains below, sequenced in a study of T-cell reconstitution after alpha-beta-depleted transplantation in children (dated by TCRdb to between 2015 and 2016). According to the study, the label for this sample's treatment or condition signals: allogeneic hematopoietic cell transplantation with graft depleted of TCRalphabeta T cells and CD19 B cells. The receptor library was made with PCR. Sequencer: Illumina HiSeq 2500. To normalize quantification of the TCRbeta repertoire, the TCR libraries were built with molecular barcoding that relied on unique molecular identifiers. Using fastp at Q25 and MiXCR, TCRdb reprocessed the public reads and kept productive beta chains. CDR3 protein duplicates are merged, each entry listing the most common genes and DNA. The sample table shows a few hundred thousand distinct CDR3 sequences, and approximately 12% are seen once. The top ten clones comprise around 2.2% of the sample.

The sequences come from PBMCs, mostly from graft donor cells, collected 360 days after TCRalphabeta/CD19-depleted stem cell transplant. The receptors here all came from a male patient under 18 who had a stem cell transplant for acute myeloid leukemia, so the T cells may come from the graft donor.

This clonotype showed up just a few times. The chain carries TRBV5-1 and TRBJ2-7, with 8 bases lining up with TRBD1. Germline V gene sequence: CDR1 SGHRS, CDR2 YFSETQ. The CDR3 contains 13 residues. V dropped 5 bases and J dropped 6; count of bases not matched to a gene: 7. The CDR3 sequence is CASRPDRESEQYF. CDR3 nucleotides: TGCGCCAGCAGACCGGACAGGGAGTCCGAGCAGTACTTC.

This clonotype was found many times. The chain employs TRBV6-2 or TRBV6-3 and TRBJ2-7; perhaps D is TRBD1 or TRBD2 (5 bases each). The germline gives CDR1 MNHEY, CDR2 SVGEGT. V was cut by 3 bases and J by 3 bases, with 9 bases left in between. The CDR3 is made up of 13 amino acids. The chain's CDR3 is CASSYWDLYEQYF. For the CDR3, the DNA is TGTGCCAGCAGTTATTGGGACCTCTACGAGCAGTACTTC.

This clonotype has just a few counts. The chain employs TRBV4-2 and TRBJ2-7, with D unclear. V was pared by 3 bases and J by 9 bases, with 15 bases between. The CDR3 spans 13 residues. Germline V gives CDR1 LGHNA, CDR2 YNFKEQ. CDR3 DNA: TGTGCCAGCAGCCACACCCCCGGGCCGCTGCAGTACTTC. This translates into CASSHTPGPLQYF.

A remark on this clonotype: A read error is possible here, since a much larger clone lies one base away. V and J are TRBV7-6 and TRBJ2-1; D remains unclear. This CDR3 comprises 11 residues. CDR1 is SGHVS and CDR2 is FNYEAQ in the germline V gene. The CDR3, as DNA: TGTGCCAGCAGCTTAGAAAATGGGCAGTTCTTC. Its protein is CASSLENGQFF.

In its sample, this clonotype was seen a few times. The genes are TRBV20-1 and TRBJ1-5; 12 bases map to TRBD1. The CDR3 is 15 residues long. Germline CDR1 is DFQATT and CDR2 is SNEGSKA (reference sequence). The trim removed 7 bases at V and 5 bases at J, leaving 9 bases unmatched. The CDR3 bases are TGCAGTGTTGAACCGGGACAGGGGGCGCATCAGCCCCAGCATTTT. It specifies CSVEPGQGAHQPQHF.

This clonotype was counted a few times. Mismatch with germline at one junction end may stem from a read error. J is TRBJ2-5 and V is TRBV5-1; 10 positions match TRBD2. CDR3 size: 12 residues. From germline, CDR1 is SGHRS and CDR2 YFSETQ. The CDR3 spells CASSLELAGLNF. The CDR3 DNA reads as TGCGCCAGCAGCTTGGAACTAGCGGGACTGAACTTC.

The chain employs TRBV19 and TRBJ2-7; TRBD1 aligns across 10 bases. J lost 6 bases, V lost 5 bases, and 13 bases had no gene match. The CDR3 sequence is 16 residues long. The V gene's germline CDR1 is LNHDA and CDR2 SQIVND (reference sequence). Here the CDR3 DNA reads TGTGCCAGTAGTCCCAGCCTGCCTGGGACAGGGGTCGAGCAGTACTTC. Translating it yields CASSPSLPGTGVEQYF.

This clonotype was recorded at least ten times. The CDR3, as DNA: TGTGCCAGCAGCGTCCTATTTCGGGGCTCGTCTGCTGGCTACACCTTC. Its protein product is CASSVLFRGSSAGYTF. The chain carries TRBV7-9 and TRBJ1-2; D possibly corresponds to TRBD1 (5 bases). Germline CDR1 SEHNR, CDR2 FQNEAQ (reference sequence). V was pared by 5 bases and J by 7 bases, with 23 bases between. The CDR3 is 16 residues long.

Ten or more counts support this clonotype. This rearrangement joins TRBV27 to TRBJ2-1; D gene unclear. CDR3 size: 13 residues. Trimming pared 7 bases from V and 6 bases from J, leaving 13 bases between. Germline CDR1 is MNHEY and CDR2 is SMNVEV (reference sequence). CDR3 in amino acids: CASTWTGFNEQFF. The CDR3 region has the DNA TGTGCCAGCACCTGGACGGGCTTCAATGAGCAGTTCTTC.

This clonotype was seen repeatedly, ten times or more. The V call is TRBV4-2, the J call TRBJ2-5; TRBD1 matches at 7 bases. V dropped 3 bases and J dropped 4; count of bases not matched to a gene: 2. Germline loops: CDR1 LGHNA, CDR2 YNFKEQ. This CDR3 region has 13 residues. The CDR3 bases are TGTGCCAGCAGCCACGGACAGGTAGAGACCCAGTACTTC. Amino acid sequence: CASSHGQVETQYF.

This chain uses TRBV5-5 with TRBJ2-5; D might be TRBD1 (5 bases). Trimming stripped 0 bases from V and 0 bases from J, with 6 bases between. The CDR3 runs 14 residues. CDR1 is SGHKS and CDR2 is YYEKEE in the germline V gene (reference sequence). This CDR3 is CASSLGQNQETQYF. The CDR3 DNA reads TGTGCCAGCAGCTTGGGACAGAACCAAGAGACCCAGTACTTC.

The rearrangement links TRBV28 to TRBJ1-1, with D possibly being TRBD1 (6 bases). This CDR3 spans 19 amino acids. Trimming shortened V by 3 bases and J by 0 bases, and 23 bases separated the two germline ends. Looked up from germline, CDR1 is MDHEN and CDR2 is SYDVKM. CDR3 nucleotides: TGTGCCAGCAGTTTTTTAGGGGGGGATCCTATTGATATGAACACTGAAGCTTTCTTT. It yields the protein CASSFLGGDPIDMNTEAFF. The variable domain in full, with the rest retrieved from reference TRBV28 and TRBJ1-1, is DVKVTQSSRYLVKRTGEKVFLECVQDMDHENMFWYRQDPGLGLRLIYFSYDVKMKEKGDIPEGYSVSREKKERFSLILESASTNQTSMYLCASSFLGGDPIDMNTEAFFGQGTRLTVV.

This clonotype was found a few times. V usage is TRBV6-1 and J usage is TRBJ1-3; the D is unclear. Trimming removed 8 bases from V and 0 bases from J, with 17 bases in between. This CDR3 has 16 amino acids. Germline CDR1 MNHNS, CDR2 SASEGT. DNA for the CDR3: TGTGCCAGCTACGACGGTTTAAAGAGCTCTGGAAACACCATATATTTT. Its translation: CASYDGLKSSGNTIYF.

The V and J genes are TRBV29-1 and TRBJ2-1; D is uncertain. The germline V and J ends were trimmed by 5 bases and 1 base, with 12 bases remaining between them. CDR3 size: 14 residues. Germline loops: CDR1 SQVTM, CDR2 ANQGSEA. CDR3 region: CSVLIGRSYNEQFF. The CDR3 DNA reads as TGCAGCGTTTTGATCGGGCGATCCTACAATGAGCAGTTCTTC.

The genes are TRBV9 and TRBJ2-1; no definite D call. This CDR3 region has 13 residues. Trimming stripped 0 bases from V and 9 bases from J, with 10 bases between. CDR1 is SGDLS and CDR2 is YYNGEE in the germline V gene. The CDR3 bases are TGTGCCAGCAGCGTAGGAGCATTCGGTGAGCAGTTCTTC. This encodes CASSVGAFGEQFF.

This clonotype was counted many times. This chain uses TRBV12-3 or TRBV12-4 with TRBJ2-1; TRBD1 is a possible D gene (6 bases). The V and J ends lost 5 bases and 6 bases respectively, with 20 bases between them. This CDR3 spans 16 amino acids. The CDR3 DNA follows: TGTGCCAGCAGTCCCAGGGGCAGTAGGGAAAGCAATGAGCAGTTCTTC. This gives the protein CASSPRGSRESNEQFF.

This clonotype occurred a few times. V and J are TRBV6-2 or TRBV6-3 and TRBJ2-2; D is unclear. CDR1 and CDR2 (germline): MNHEY, SVGEGT. V shed 6 bases and J shed 5 bases, with 7 bases lying between them. The CDR3 length is 12 residues. Here the CDR3 reads CASSPTTGELFF. The CDR3 bases are TGTGCCAGCAGCCCAACTACCGGGGAGCTGTTTTTT.

The rearrangement links TRBV2 to TRBJ2-5; 8 nucleotides align to TRBD1. V trimming: 6 bases; J trimming: 5 bases; junction bases outside the gene matches: 11. Germline V CDR1 and CDR2: SNHLY, FYNNEI. CDR3 size: 15 residues. The CDR3 protein is CASREQGAGVETQYF. The CDR3 region has the DNA TGTGCCAGCAGAGAGCAGGGGGCGGGTGTCGAGACCCAGTACTTC.

This clonotype was counted at least ten times. V and J are TRBV28 and TRBJ2-5; 7 bases are shared with TRBD2. The germline CDR1 and CDR2 sequences are MDHEN and SYDVKM. V gave up 7 bases and J gave up 2 bases; unmatched junction bases: 19. This CDR3 region has 18 residues. CDR3 in amino acids: CASTKLGLAGEVQETQYF. CDR3 nucleotide sequence: TGTGCCAGCACCAAATTGGGGCTTGCGGGAGAAGTTCAAGAGACCCAGTACTTC.

V usage is TRBV7-2 and J usage is TRBJ2-3; D gene unclear. V shed 2 bases and J shed 6 bases, with 15 bases lying between them. The CDR3 is made up of 15 amino acids. CDR1 and CDR2 from the germline V gene are SGHTA and FQGNSA. DNA for the CDR3: TGTGCCAGCAGCTTACTTCTAGTTGCTGCTGATACGCAGTATTTT. Protein product: CASSLLLVAADTQYF. The full variable domain, completed using reference TRBV7-2 and TRBJ2-3, is GAGVSQSPSNKVTEKGKDVELRCDPISGHTALYWYRQSLGQGLEFLIYFQGNSAPDKSGLPSDRFSAERTGGSVSTLTIQRTQQEDSAVYLCASSLLLVAADTQYFGPGTRLTVL.

The rearrangement links TRBV20-1 to TRBJ2-7, with D possibly being TRBD2 (5 bases). CDR3 length: 12 residues. Germline assignment: CDR1 DFQATT and CDR2 SNEGSKA (reference sequence). Trimming cost V 6 bases and J 6 bases, with 15 bases left between them. The CDR3 DNA reads as TGCAGTGCATTACTAGGGCCGGGCGAGCAGTACTTC. This codes for CSALLGPGEQYF.

The chain couples TRBV2 to TRBJ2-5; 9 bases fit TRBD2. After removal of 1 base from V and 4 bases from J, the junction contained 7 bases not matched to a gene. The CDR3 sequence is 16 residues long. Germline CDR1 reads SNHLY; CDR2 reads FYNNEI. CDR3 amino acids: CASSEGGGRAGETQYF. CDR3 bases: TGTGCCAGCAGTGAAGGAGGCGGGAGGGCCGGAGAGACCCAGTACTTC.

The chain recombines TRBV12-3 or TRBV12-4 with TRBJ2-3; D unclear. This CDR3 has 15 amino acids. Trimming cost V 3 bases and J 6 bases, with 16 bases left between them. The chain's CDR3 is CASSFSRPVTDTQYF. As DNA, the CDR3 is TGTGCCAGCAGTTTCTCCCGGCCAGTGACCGATACGCAGTATTTT.

In its sample, this clonotype was seen a few times. The chain recombines TRBV20-1 with TRBJ1-2, with 8 nucleotides matching TRBD1. The germline V gene encodes CDR1 DFQATT and CDR2 SNEGSKA (reference sequence). Trimming at V came to 3 bases and at J to 4 bases, leaving 1 base not matched to a gene. The CDR3 has 12 amino acids. CDR3 in amino acids: CSASDRGYGYTF. DNA of the CDR3: TGCAGTGCTAGTGACAGGGGCTATGGCTACACCTTC.

This clonotype appeared a few times. The chain employs TRBV18 and TRBJ2-7; possible D gene TRBD1, 6 bases. There are 13 residues in the CDR3. Germline lookup yields CDR1 KGHSH and CDR2 LQKENI. The V gene lost 5 bases and the J gene lost 2 bases, with 10 bases spanning the gap. The CDR3 coding sequence is TGTGCCAGCTCAACGAAGGGGGCCTACGAGCAGTACTTC. Translation: CASSTKGAYEQYF.

CDR3 nucleotide sequence: TGTGCCAGCACCCCTTTGAGGCGTCAGTGGGGGAACATTCAGTACTTC. This codes for CASTPLRRQWGNIQYF. The J gene is TRBJ2-4, the V gene TRBV28; possibly TRBD1 or TRBD2 for D (5 bases each). This CDR3 is 16 amino acids long. V lost 7 bases to trimming and J lost 7 bases, with 23 bases between them. The germline V gene has CDR1 MDHEN and CDR2 SYDVKM.

This clonotype was observed at least ten times. The genes are TRBV3-1 and TRBJ2-3; 8 positions match TRBD2. Germline assignment: CDR1 LGHDT and CDR2 YNNKEL (reference sequence). This CDR3 has 17 amino acids. The trim removed 8 bases at V and 4 bases at J, leaving 17 bases unmatched. The CDR3 spells CASSRRSGSGVADTQYF. The CDR3 nucleotides read TGTGCCAGCTCCCGTCGCTCGGGTAGCGGGGTAGCAGATACGCAGTATTTT.

There are many counts of this clonotype. The rearrangement links TRBV20-1 to TRBJ1-1, with D possibly matching TRBD1 (6 bases). The CDR3 is 14 amino acids. The ends were cut back, 5 bases at V and 1 base at J, with 14 bases in the middle. The V gene's germline CDR1 is DFQATT and CDR2 SNEGSKA (reference sequence). CDR3 coding DNA: TGCAGTGCTTCGTCCGGGACATCGAACACTGAAGCTTTCTTT. Residues: CSASSGTSNTEAFF.

This clonotype came up a few times. The V gene is TRBV12-3 or TRBV12-4, the J gene TRBJ2-5; no clear D gene. This CDR3 is 14 amino acids long. V dropped 4 bases and J dropped 0 bases, with 9 bases sitting between them. This CDR3 is CASSSTDDQETQYF. CDR3 sequence (DNA): TGTGCCAGCAGTTCGACGGACGACCAAGAGACCCAGTACTTC.